This T cell receptor beta chain was documented in a study of identical twins. Study-wide results and limits: Its conclusions, products of cross-sectional statistical analysis, did not come from following the same donors.

The CDR3 extends over 16 amino acids. Germline values: CDR1 SGHDN, CDR2 FVKESK. V lost 0 bases and J lost 4; bases outside the gene matches: 4. About this clonotype: Its antigen is still unknown.

TCRdb itself ran the 5' RACE reads through MiXCR, one entry per CDR3 protein. This sample has roughly 1,500,000 distinct CDR3 sequences, with under 35% found just once. Specimen: cord blood. The sequence was obtained from a newborn girl in good health. The chain is built from TRBV14 and TRBJ1-2; 11 positions agree with TRBD1. Here the CDR3 reads CASSQEGQGVVYGYTF. The CDR3 DNA reads as TGTGCCAGCAGCCAAGAGGGACAGGGGGTAGTCTATGGCTACACCTTC.